Listed here is a single TCR beta chain. V lost 7 bases and J 11 bases, leaving 20 bases between the germline ends. The CDR3 spans 13 residues. This sample was taken from a study of blood T cell repertoires in COVID-19. Study information: T cells, B-cell-depleted T cells, or PBMCs supplied cDNA or gDNA.

Only in-frame clones appear in the TCRdb table, and some are missing; sequencing was by immunoSEQ multiplex PCR. The top ten clones hold less than 6.5% of a sample with about 61,000 clones, roughly 87% of them seen once. The receptor's source is a man older than 75 in a cohort sampled during active COVID-19. The chain is built from TRBV12-3 or TRBV12-4 and TRBJ1-2; tentative D call: TRBD1 (5 bases). Sequencing was carried out using peripheral blood. CDR3 protein: CASTTIGGLGYTF. The CDR3 DNA sequence: TGTGCCAGCACCACTATCGGGGGTTTGGGATACACCTTC.